This T cell receptor beta chain originates from a study of T cells in Graves' hyperthyroidism and ophthalmopathy. Findings and caveats of the study: Separation of ophthalmopathy from stable hyperthyroidism was achieved by a 13 V-J model.

Using RNA transcripts as the source, TCR beta CDR3 regions were amplified. The TCR CDR3 was amplified in a first-round RT-PCR using the HTBI primer set. TCRdb itself ran the multiplex PCR reads through MiXCR, one entry per CDR3 protein. The table has a few hundred thousand distinct CDR3 sequences, about 16% seen once. Fresh peripheral blood, around 9.3 ml of it, supplied the PBMCs. CDR1 is MNHEY and CDR2 is SMNVEV in the germline V gene (reference sequence). The CDR3 consists of 15 residues. Trimming removed 7 bases from V and 0 bases from J; junction bases left unmatched: 4. This clonotype was recorded at least ten times. The antigen is unknown.

Material: blood. The chain recombines TRBV27 with TRBJ2-7, with 12 bases lining up with TRBD2. The origin of this receptor is a woman under 40 with Graves' ophthalmopathy. The CDR3 DNA follows: TGTGCCAGCATACTAGCGGGAGGCCCCTCCTACGAGCAGTACTTC. It encodes CASILAGGPSYEQYF.